These T cell receptor beta chains were read from a single sample in a study of cytomegalovirus exposure and HLA in healthy donors. Produced via immunoSEQ multiplex PCR; TCRdb's table is partial and in-frame only. The table lists about 120,000 clones, about four fifths of them singletons. Source material: PBMCs. These receptors were collected from a woman aged 25 to 39 in good health and CMV-seronegative. The CDR3 runs from the conserved cysteine through the conserved F or W. D genes are given only for firm matches. Clone size is given for some rows only: seen once, a few or many times, or a class if the clone is expanded.

j_call: TRBJ1-1; v_call: TRBV5-1; clone_size: .; d_call: .; cdr3_aa: CASSAGGLGTEAFF; cdr3_nt: TGCGCCAGCAGCGCGGGGGGTTTGGGCACTGAAGCTTTCTTT
j_call: TRBJ2-3; v_call: TRBV27; clone_size: once; d_call: .; cdr3_aa: CASAPSSGRSTDTQYF; cdr3_nt: TGTGCCAGCGCCCCTAGCTCAGGCAGAAGCACAGATACGCAGTATTTT
j_call: TRBJ2-7; v_call: TRBV5-1; clone_size: .; d_call: TRBD2; cdr3_aa: CASSLTAGGTPREQYF; cdr3_nt: TGCGCCAGCAGCTTGACTGCGGGGGGAACGCCAAGAGAGCAGTACTTC
j_call: TRBJ1-2; v_call: TRBV7-9; clone_size: .; d_call: TRBD1; cdr3_aa: CASSPRTGNYGYTF; cdr3_nt: TGTGCCAGCAGCCCCCGGACAGGCAACTATGGCTACACCTTC
j_call: TRBJ2-1; v_call: TRBV9; clone_size: .; d_call: TRBD2; cdr3_aa: CASSGTSSEQFF; cdr3_nt: TGTGCCAGCAGCGGGACTAGCAGCGAGCAGTTCTTC
j_call: TRBJ2-3; v_call: TRBV4-3; clone_size: .; d_call: TRBD2; cdr3_aa: CASSQTSGITDTQYF; cdr3_nt: TGCGCCAGCAGCCAAACTAGCGGGATTACAGATACGCAGTATTTT
j_call: TRBJ2-6; v_call: TRBV2; clone_size: once; d_call: .; cdr3_aa: CASTPEHSGANVLTF; cdr3_nt: TGTGCCAGCACCCCGGAGCATTCCGGGGCCAACGTCCTGACTTTC
j_call: TRBJ1-1; v_call: TRBV5-1; clone_size: .; d_call: .; cdr3_aa: CASSLVPVTEAEAFF; cdr3_nt: TGCGCCAGCAGCTTGGTGCCAGTAACCGAGGCTGAAGCTTTCTTT
j_call: TRBJ2-1; v_call: TRBV6-5; clone_size: .; d_call: TRBD2; cdr3_aa: CASSYGLAGGMRQFF; cdr3_nt: TGTGCCAGCAGTTACGGACTAGCGGGAGGAATGAGGCAGTTCTTC
j_call: TRBJ2-3; v_call: TRBV5-1; clone_size: .; d_call: TRBD1; cdr3_aa: CASSAGPGQGTDTQYF; cdr3_nt: TGCGCCAGCAGCGCAGGACCGGGACAGGGGACAGATACGCAGTATTTT
j_call: TRBJ2-3; v_call: TRBV19; clone_size: .; d_call: TRBD2; cdr3_aa: CASRSAASGRTDTQYF; cdr3_nt: TGTGCCAGTAGATCGGCGGCTAGCGGGAGAACAGATACGCAGTATTTT
j_call: TRBJ2-1; v_call: TRBV28; clone_size: .; d_call: TRBD2; cdr3_aa: CASSFSLAGVYEQFF; cdr3_nt: TGTGCCAGCAGTTTCTCACTAGCGGGAGTCTATGAGCAGTTCTTC
j_call: TRBJ1-5; v_call: TRBV6-7; clone_size: .; d_call: TRBD1; cdr3_aa: CASSWDRAYSNQPQHF; cdr3_nt: TGTGCCAGCAGTTGGGACAGGGCCTATAGCAATCAGCCCCAGCATTTT